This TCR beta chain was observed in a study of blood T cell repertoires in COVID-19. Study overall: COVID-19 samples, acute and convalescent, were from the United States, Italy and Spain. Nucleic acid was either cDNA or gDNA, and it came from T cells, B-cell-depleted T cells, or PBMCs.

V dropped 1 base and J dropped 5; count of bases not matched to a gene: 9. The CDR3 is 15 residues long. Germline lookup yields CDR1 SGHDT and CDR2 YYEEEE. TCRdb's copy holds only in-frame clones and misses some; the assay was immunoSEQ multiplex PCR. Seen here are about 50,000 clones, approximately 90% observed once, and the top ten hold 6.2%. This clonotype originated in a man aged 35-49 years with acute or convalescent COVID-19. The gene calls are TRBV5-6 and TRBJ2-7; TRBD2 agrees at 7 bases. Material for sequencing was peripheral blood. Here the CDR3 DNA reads TGTGCCAGCAGCTTGAATGGTGCAGGGAGGGACGAGCAGTACTTC. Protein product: CASSLNGAGRDEQYF.